This T cell receptor (beta chain) was profiled in a study of CD8+CD57+ T cells in acquired aplastic anemia. At the level of the study: DNA per sorted CD4+ or CD8+ sample ranged about 0.19 to 30 ug, averaging 3.2 ug. CD4+ cells from healthy donors averaged approximately 11 million reads.

Germline V lookup: CDR1 LNHDA, CDR2 SQIVND (reference sequence). This CDR3 region has 13 residues. A remark on this clonotype: A read error may produce the germline difference seen at one junction end.

Genomic DNA served as template for TCR beta VDJ and CDR3 profiling. TCRdb processed the reads anew with MiXCR; each CDR3 protein has one entry. The sample yields 400,000 to 500,000 distinct CDR3 sequences, 55% to 70% seen once. The sequence came from a human donor in good health, serving as a control. This chain connects TRBV19 to TRBJ1-2; perhaps TRBD1 as D (6 bases). Sequenced: sorted CD4+, CD8+, or CD8+CD57+ T cells (not recorded which) from PBMCs. The CDR3 loop reads CASSIDRYYDYTF. For the CDR3, the DNA is TGTGCCAGTAGCATCGACAGGTACTATGACTACACCTTC.